This T cell receptor beta chain was captured by sequencing in a study of siplizumab effects on memory and regulatory T cells. Turning to the study itself: Either no drug or siplizumab at 0.85 to 1 ug/mL was used in mixed lymphocyte reactions that were paired.

The CDR3 is made up of 14 amino acids. The J segment lost 4 bases and the V segment lost 3 bases, leaving 4 bases of the junction unmatched. Germline lookup yields CDR1 SGHTA and CDR2 FQGNSA. Study findings and constraints: The alloreactive clones that mapped to unstimulated subsets made up only a minor fraction. Among sequences traceable to unstimulated CD4+ memory cells, alloreactive ones were significantly reduced by siplizumab. Naive T cells looked more diverse than memory cells and looked like major alloresponse contributors.

Cells that made up the mixed lymphocyte reaction were cocultured at 37°C for over 5 days. Sequencing was performed with immunoSEQ multiplex PCR; in TCRdb, only in-frame clones are kept and a portion is missing. The data show 17,000 or so clones, with approximately 50% seen just once and around 5.1% held by the top ten. This clone has only a few counts. Its antigen is unidentified. The sequence came from a human donor in good health; the cells came from an allogeneic mixed lymphocyte reaction. The chain has TRBV7-2 and TRBJ2-5; 8 bases match TRBD1. Sequenced material: CFSE-low (dividing) CD4+ T cells sorted from an allogeneic mixed lymphocyte reaction. Here the CDR3 reads CASSFDRGRETQYF. CDR3 in DNA: TGTGCCAGCAGCTTTGACAGGGGCAGAGAGACCCAGTACTTC.